This TCR beta chain was identified during a study of cytomegalovirus exposure and HLA in healthy donors. As for this clone: The antigen remains undetermined.

Study-wide results and limits: CMV antigen specificity of a few CMV-associated chains was confirmed in vitro.

Only in-frame clones appear in the TCRdb table, and some are missing; sequencing was by immunoSEQ multiplex PCR. Found here are roughly 260,000 clones, nearly 90% of them singletons; the top ten hold 0.37%. Between the trimmed V and J ends, which lost 0 bases and 0 bases, there was a span of 9 bases. There are 16 residues in the CDR3. Germline CDR1 and CDR2: LGHNA and YSLEER. The source of this sequence is a woman under 30 in good health and CMV-seronegative. The sample was PBMCs. This sequence joins TRBV4-3 and TRBJ2-1; TRBD2 might be the D (5 bases). The CDR3 reads CASSQDRAVSYNEQFF. CDR3 nucleotides: TGCGCCAGCAGCCAAGATCGAGCGGTCTCCTACAATGAGCAGTTCTTC.